This TCR beta chain was found in a study of CD8 T cells in ankylosing spondylitis (dated by TCRdb to about 2017). A note on the overall study: The study profiled T cell receptor beta repertoires in healthy donors and ankylosing spondylitis patients to find disease-linked TCR variants. In total, the full study cohort was made up of roughly 110 healthy donors and about two dozen ankylosing spondylitis patients. Samples of peripheral blood were taken, and for ankylosing spondylitis patients, synovial fluid was collected as well.

Regarding this clonotype: The clone's antigen remains unknown. Per-nucleotide qualities are absent, and no much larger clonotype sits a single base away.

The run used an Illumina HiSeq 2500. TCR beta libraries were prepared by quantitative 5'-RACE with molecular barcodes. Per the original workflow: Disease-linked TCR variants were identified with a new computational method built on a probabilistic model of VDJ rearrangement. Using fastp at Q25 and MiXCR, TCRdb reprocessed the public reads and kept productive beta chains. Under each unique CDR3 protein, matching rows form one entry showing the most common genes and DNA. The V and J calls reflect TCRdb's pipeline rather than the authors' work. Across this sample there are under 400,000 distinct CDR3 sequences, with around 10% seen only once. The ten biggest clones cover 9.1% of the sample. The CDR3 sequence holds 13 residues, the cysteine and phenylalanine included. Of all the DNA, just the CDR3 is kept, 39 bases in frame from base 1. V sheds 4 bases and J sheds 2 bases, leaving 6 bases between their ends. According to the germline V gene, CDR1 reads SGHAT and CDR2 reads FQNNGV.

What the research found in general, with its limitations: A TCR beta motif made up of several highly homologous amino acid variants appeared to be characteristic of blood from ankylosing spondylitis patients. The disease-linked clones were reported to be significantly enriched in matched synovial fluid samples from ankylosing spondylitis patients. Some motif variants had previously been reported in the synovial fluid and blood of reactive arthritis patients, which suggests shared mechanisms of disease initiation. A CD8+ phenotype was shown by the disease-linked clones, which were found at relatively low frequencies in peripheral blood.

The origin of this receptor is a female donor with ankylosing spondylitis or in good health (not recorded which). Material for sequencing was blood, either unsorted or a sorted T cell fraction (not recorded which). Recombination connected TRBV11-2 to TRBJ1-3, with no D gene named confidently. The CDR3 in this case is CASSSPPGNTIYF. In nucleotides, the sequence is TGTGCCAGCAGCTCCCCTCCTGGAAACACCATATATTTT.